Listed below are T cell receptor beta chains from one sample, sequenced in a study of blood T cell repertoires in COVID-19. Some clones are missing from TCRdb's copy, which holds only in-frame ones; the method was immunoSEQ multiplex PCR. The sample yields a few hundred thousand clones, about nine tenths seen once. Sequencing was performed on PBMCs or T cells enriched from blood (not recorded which). These receptors were taken from a woman in her 50s who had been exposed to COVID-19. Both conserved end residues are part of each CDR3. The D gene is left open where the match is weak. Size tells how often a clone was seen (once, few, many) or the class of an expanded clone, and some rows leave it out.

D: TRBD1; J: TRBJ2-5; size: NA; V: TRBV24-1; DNA: TGTGCCACCAGCGCAGGACAGGTTGATGCGGAGACCCAGTACTTC; CDR3: CATSAGQVDAETQYF
D: NA; J: TRBJ2-7; size: once; V: TRBV6-5; DNA: TGTGCCAGCATGGTTTCTAGCGGGACAGGGGCCGAGCAGTACTTC; CDR3: CASMVSSGTGAEQYF
D: TRBD1; J: TRBJ1-2; size: NA; V: TRBV5-4; DNA: TGTGCCAGCAGCATGACAGGGGGCGCCCCCTATGGCTACACCTTC; CDR3: CASSMTGGAPYGYTF
D: TRBD1; J: TRBJ1-1; size: NA; V: TRBV28; DNA: TGTGCCAGCAGTTTAGTGGGGACAGGGAAGAACACTGAAGCTTTCTTT; CDR3: CASSLVGTGKNTEAFF
D: NA; J: TRBJ1-3; size: NA; V: TRBV19; DNA: TGTGCCAGTAGTACACCCGGCGAGCGGGGCGGTGGAAACACCATATATTTT; CDR3: CASSTPGERGGGNTIYF
D: NA; J: TRBJ1-4; size: NA; V: TRBV2; DNA: TGTGCCAGCAGTGAAGATTTGGGACAAGGTGGAGAAAAACTGTTTTTT; CDR3: CASSEDLGQGGEKLFF
D: NA; J: TRBJ1-2; size: NA; V: TRBV5-1; DNA: TGCGCCAGCAGCTCCACACGCTATGGCTACACCTTC; CDR3: CASSSTRYGYTF
D: TRBD2; J: TRBJ2-7; size: NA; V: TRBV11-2; DNA: TGTGCCAGCAGCCGATCCGGGACTAACCCCTACGAGCAGTACTTC; CDR3: CASSRSGTNPYEQYF
D: NA; J: TRBJ2-4; size: few; V: TRBV28; DNA: TGTGCCAGCAGTTTCGCAGGGTTGGCCAAAAACATTCAGTACTTC; CDR3: CASSFAGLAKNIQYF
D: TRBD2; J: TRBJ2-7; size: NA; V: TRBV7-9; DNA: TGTGCCAGCAGCTCTACCGGGACTAGCGGGTACGAGCAGTACTTC; CDR3: CASSSTGTSGYEQYF
D: NA; J: TRBJ1-3; size: NA; V: TRBV4-2; DNA: TGTGCCAGCAGCCATGGCCCCGGGAGCTTACTCCCCTCCTCTGGAAACACCATATATTTT; CDR3: CASSHGPGSLLPSSGNTIYF
D: NA; J: TRBJ1-6; size: few; V: TRBV5-1; DNA: TGCGCCAGCAGCTTTGGGACAAGTTTTTCACCCCTCCACTTT; CDR3: CASSFGTSFSPLHF
D: NA; J: TRBJ1-1; size: NA; V: TRBV4-1; DNA: TGCGCCAGCAGCCAAGATTTACGGGGGGCCGCCACTGAAGCTTTCTTT; CDR3: CASSQDLRGAATEAFF
D: NA; J: TRBJ2-3; size: once; V: TRBV5-1; DNA: TGCGCCAGCAGCTTAGTCAGGGGGGAAGATACGCAGTATTTT; CDR3: CASSLVRGEDTQYF
D: TRBD2; J: TRBJ2-3; size: NA; V: TRBV27; DNA: TGTGCCAGCAGTTTCTCTAGCGGGGACACAGATACGCAGTATTTT; CDR3: CASSFSSGDTDTQYF
D: NA; J: TRBJ2-2; size: once; V: TRBV27; DNA: TGTGCCAGCAGTTTTTTCGGCACCGGGGAGCTGTTTTTT; CDR3: CASSFFGTGELFF
D: TRBD1; J: TRBJ2-2; size: NA; V: TRBV19; DNA: TGTGCCAGTAGTCCGTACAGGGGATCTGCCGGGGAGCTGTTTTTT; CDR3: CASSPYRGSAGELFF
D: TRBD1; J: TRBJ1-6; size: NA; V: TRBV28; DNA: TGTGCCAGCAGTTTACCGCTGGGACAGGGGCCTTCACCCCTCCACTTT; CDR3: CASSLPLGQGPSPLHF
D: NA; J: TRBJ1-2; size: NA; V: TRBV9; DNA: TGTGCCAGCAGCCCCGGAGGACTGGGCGGCTATGGCTACACCTTC; CDR3: CASSPGGLGGYGYTF
D: TRBD1; J: TRBJ1-1; size: NA; V: TRBV14; DNA: TGTGCCAGCAGCCCGACAGGGCGACAGAACACTGAAGCTTTCTTT; CDR3: CASSPTGRQNTEAFF
D: TRBD1; J: TRBJ1-2; size: NA; V: TRBV12-3/TRBV12-4; DNA: TGTGCCAGCAGTATTGGGACAGGTTATGGCTACACCTTC; CDR3: CASSIGTGYGYTF
D: NA; J: TRBJ1-2; size: NA; V: TRBV2; DNA: TGTGCCAGCAGATCCCCCCGAGTGGACAGCACCTCTAACTATGGCTACACCTTC; CDR3: CASRSPRVDSTSNYGYTF
D: NA; J: TRBJ1-5; size: NA; V: TRBV6-5; DNA: TGTGCCACCCAAGGTCCGGGGGGCGATCAGCCCCAGCATTTT; CDR3: CATQGPGGDQPQHF
D: NA; J: TRBJ1-2; size: NA; V: TRBV2; DNA: TGTGCCAGCAGTGAAAACAGCTTGGTAGGCTACACCTTC; CDR3: CASSENSLVGYTF
D: TRBD1; J: TRBJ1-1; size: NA; V: TRBV11-1; DNA: TGTGCCAGCAGCATGGACAGGGACCAAGCTTTCTTT; CDR3: CASSMDRDQAFF
D: TRBD1; J: TRBJ1-5; size: NA; V: TRBV18; DNA: TGTGCCAGCTCACTGGTTGGGGTCACGACAGGGGGCAATCAGCCCCAGCATTTT; CDR3: CASSLVGVTTGGNQPQHF
D: TRBD1; J: TRBJ1-1; size: NA; V: TRBV18; DNA: TGTGCCAGCTCACCATTAGGGACAGGGGGTTTGAACACTGAAGCTTTCTTT; CDR3: CASSPLGTGGLNTEAFF
D: TRBD1; J: TRBJ2-7; size: once; V: TRBV7-9; DNA: TGTGCCAGCAGCCAGCTAGGGGGGACAGGGATCGTCTACTTC; CDR3: CASSQLGGTGIVYF
D: NA; J: TRBJ1-1; size: NA; V: TRBV18; DNA: TGTGCCAGCTCACCACCGTCTCGGAACACTGAAGCTTTCTTT; CDR3: CASSPPSRNTEAFF
D: TRBD2; J: TRBJ2-2; size: once; V: TRBV19; DNA: TGTGCCAGTAGATATAAGCGGGGTTTGAACACCGGGGAGCTGTTTTTT; CDR3: CASRYKRGLNTGELFF
D: TRBD1; J: TRBJ1-5; size: NA; V: TRBV19; DNA: TGTGCCAGTAGTATGGGGACAGGGGCAGATCAGCCCCAGCATTTT; CDR3: CASSMGTGADQPQHF
D: NA; J: TRBJ2-7; size: few; V: TRBV19; DNA: TGTGCCAGTAGTGGCCGGGACTACGAGCAGTACTTC; CDR3: CASSGRDYEQYF
D: NA; J: TRBJ2-2; size: NA; V: TRBV23-1; DNA: TGCGCCAGCAGTCATACGAGGGCCGGGGAGCTGTTTTTT; CDR3: CASSHTRAGELFF
D: NA; J: TRBJ2-1; size: NA; V: TRBV15; DNA: TGTGCCACCAGCAGAGGGGCCGATAATGAGCAGTTCTTC; CDR3: CATSRGADNEQFF
D: TRBD2; J: TRBJ2-1; size: NA; V: TRBV5-4; DNA: TGTGCCAGCAGCTCTAGCGGGGGGCTAAACAATGAGCAGTTCTTC; CDR3: CASSSSGGLNNEQFF
D: NA; J: TRBJ2-5; size: NA; V: TRBV3-1/TRBV3-2; DNA: TGTGCCAGCAGCCCAGGCTTATCCGGGACCCAGTACTTC; CDR3: CASSPGLSGTQYF
D: NA; J: TRBJ1-6; size: few; V: TRBV28; DNA: TGTGCCAGCAGTCCCAGCCAGGGCTATAATTCACCCCTCCACTTT; CDR3: CASSPSQGYNSPLHF
D: NA; J: TRBJ1-5; size: once; V: TRBV19; DNA: TGTGCCAGTAGTATAGGAGCAGGGCGCCAGGAGCCCCAGCATTTT; CDR3: CASSIGAGRQEPQHF
D: NA; J: TRBJ1-2; size: NA; V: TRBV9; DNA: TGTGCCAGCAGCTATGGGGGGTCTTTTAACTATGGCTACACCTTC; CDR3: CASSYGGSFNYGYTF
D: TRBD1; J: TRBJ2-1; size: NA; V: TRBV5-1; DNA: TGCGCCAGCAGCACTAGGGACAGGATTAGGGATGAGCAGTTCTTC; CDR3: CASSTRDRIRDEQFF
D: NA; J: TRBJ1-1; size: NA; V: TRBV3-1/TRBV3-2; DNA: TGTGCCAGCAGCCAACGGTGGGTTGGGGCCTTGAACACTGAAGCTTTCTTT; CDR3: CASSQRWVGALNTEAFF
D: NA; J: TRBJ1-4; size: NA; V: TRBV15; DNA: TGTGCCACCAGCAGAGCGGGACTGAACAATGAAAAACTGTTTTTT; CDR3: CATSRAGLNNEKLFF
D: NA; J: TRBJ2-3; size: NA; V: TRBV15; DNA: TGTGCCACCAGCAGAGATCGGCGGGGTGGGACAGATACGCAGTATTTT; CDR3: CATSRDRRGGTDTQYF
D: TRBD1; J: TRBJ1-5; size: NA; V: TRBV4-1; DNA: TGCGCCAGCAGCCAAACCGGAGACAGGGATAATCAGCCCCAGCATTTT; CDR3: CASSQTGDRDNQPQHF
D: NA; J: TRBJ1-2; size: NA; V: TRBV7-9; DNA: TGTGCCAGCAGCGACCGACAGGGCTACACCTTC; CDR3: CASSDRQGYTF
D: NA; J: TRBJ2-7; size: once; V: TRBV14; DNA: TGTGCCAGCAGTCCGACAGAGAACTCCTACGAGCAGTACTTC; CDR3: CASSPTENSYEQYF
D: TRBD1; J: TRBJ1-2; size: once; V: TRBV6-5; DNA: TGTGCCAGCAGTCGCGACAGGGGGGATGGCTACACCTTC; CDR3: CASSRDRGDGYTF
D: TRBD1; J: TRBJ1-2; size: NA; V: TRBV7-8; DNA: TGTGCCAGCAGCGCCCGGGACAGTTCGTATGGCTACACCTTC; CDR3: CASSARDSSYGYTF
D: TRBD1; J: TRBJ2-1; size: NA; V: TRBV5-5; DNA: TGTGCCAGCAGTTCGGACAGGGCCTATGAGCAGTTCTTC; CDR3: CASSSDRAYEQFF
D: NA; J: TRBJ2-5; size: NA; V: TRBV7-9; DNA: TGTGCCAGCAGCGATACTAGCCCCCGGGCGGAGACCCAGTACTTC; CDR3: CASSDTSPRAETQYF
D: TRBD1; J: TRBJ2-3; size: once; V: TRBV5-1; DNA: TGCGCCAGCAGCTTGGGGGGACAGGCCACAGATACGCAGTATTTT; CDR3: CASSLGGQATDTQYF
D: TRBD1; J: TRBJ1-1; size: NA; V: TRBV30; DNA: TGTGCCTGGATCAGACAGGGGGCTATTGAAGCTTTCTTT; CDR3: CAWIRQGAIEAFF
D: TRBD1; J: TRBJ1-6; size: NA; V: TRBV19; DNA: TGTGCCAGTAGTACCTACGGACAGGTACAATATTCACCCCTCCACTTT; CDR3: CASSTYGQVQYSPLHF
D: NA; J: TRBJ1-1; size: NA; V: TRBV7-9; DNA: TGTGCCAGCAGCCCCAACATTCCCGGAGGCACTGAAGCTTTCTTT; CDR3: CASSPNIPGGTEAFF
D: NA; J: TRBJ2-5; size: once; V: TRBV5-4; DNA: TGTGCCAGCAGCTTGTTGTCAGGGTCAGGAGAGACCCAGTACTTC; CDR3: CASSLLSGSGETQYF
D: TRBD1; J: TRBJ1-1; size: NA; V: TRBV7-9; DNA: TGTGCCAGCAGCTGGGACAGGGGTGAAGCTTTCTTT; CDR3: CASSWDRGEAFF